The T cell receptor beta chain under discussion was sequenced for a study of blood T cell repertoires in COVID-19. The overall study: Specimens from acute and convalescent COVID-19 originated in the United States, Italy and Spain. The cDNA or gDNA used as material had been derived from T cells, B-cell-depleted T cells, or PBMCs.

Original methodology: It was from reference gene primer amplification that nucleated cell counts were estimated. Repertoires were generated with immunoSEQ multiplex PCR, while TCRdb's copy carries only in-frame clones and drops some. The V and J calls and the clone size are those of that table, but D and trimming were determined from the DNA. The table shows under 200,000 clones, with roughly 80% occurring only once. Germline CDR1 reads KGHSH; CDR2 reads LQKENI. Deletions cut 2 bases from V and 3 bases from J, with 11 bases between. This CDR3 has 14 residues. The receptor was isolated from a man between 70 and 80 years old with acute or convalescent COVID-19. The gene calls are TRBV18 and TRBJ2-7; maybe TRBD2 (6 bases). Sequenced sample: peripheral blood. CDR3 sequence (DNA): TGTGCCAGCTCACCAGCTAGCGACGTCTACGAGCAGTACTTC. Its translation: CASSPASDVYEQYF. The entire variable domain, with the rest obtained from reference TRBV18 and TRBJ2-7, is as follows: NAGVMQNPRHLVRRRGQEARLRCSPMKGHSHVYWYRQLPEEGLKFMVYLQKENIIDESGMPKERFSAEFPKEGPSILRIQQVVRGDSAAYFCASSPASDVYEQYFGPGTRLTVT.